These 15 T cell receptor beta chains share one sample of origin, sequenced in a study of control samples from healthy donors and cancer patients (dated by TCRdb to 2019 to 2021). Receptor libraries were prepared by the immunoSEQ multiplex PCR assay. TCRdb obtained this table from immuneACCESS and retained in-frame rearrangements with V and J assigned. These tables miss some clones; where compared with another copy, unresolved V genes account for less than half of the shortfall, and the remainder is unexplained. This sample has 120,000 or so clones in its table, and 80% to 90% of those were observed once. The biggest ten clones account for over 2.5% of the sample. Sequencing input: blood. All receptors derive from a man aged 55-75 years in good health.

This chain joins TRBV28 and TRBJ2-1, with 9 nucleotides matching TRBD2. Germline V gene sequence: CDR1 MDHEN, CDR2 SYDVKM. The CDR3 loop spans 15 amino acids. The junction had 13 bases not matched to a gene; V was cut back by 7 bases and J by 9 bases. CDR3 residues: CASNPASGVVSEQFF. The CDR3 DNA is TGTGCCAGCAATCCGGCTAGCGGGGTGGTGAGTGAGCAGTTCTTC.

The V call is TRBV10-2, the J call TRBJ1-1; no firm D call. In germline, CDR1 is WSHSY, CDR2 SAAADI. V lost 5 bases and J lost 6, with 13 bases in between. CDR3 length equals 13 residues. As DNA, the CDR3 is TGCGCCAGCAGTCCGGGTGCAAGCGCTGAAGCTTTCTTT. Translating gives CASSPGASAEAFF.

The V and J genes are TRBV7-3 and TRBJ2-3, with 10 bases that match TRBD2. Germline values: CDR1 SGHTA, CDR2 FQGTGA. The length of the CDR3 is 16 residues. V was clipped by 1 base and J by 4 bases; unmatched bases: 5. The CDR3 loop reads CASSLNPGTSADTQYF. CDR3 sequence (DNA): TGTGCCAGCAGCTTAAACCCCGGGACTAGCGCAGATACGCAGTATTTT.

V usage is TRBV4-1 and J usage is TRBJ1-2, with no clear D. CDR1 MGHRA and CDR2 YSYEKL come from the germline V gene. The CDR3 length is 14 residues. Trimming cost V 0 bases and J 7 bases, with 12 bases left between them. CDR3 bases: TGCGCCAGCAGCCAAGAGGAGGGTTGGAGTGGCTACACCTTC. Amino acids: CASSQEEGWSGYTF.

There are a few counts of this clone. The chain couples TRBV7-8 to TRBJ1-1, with unresolved D. The CDR3 sequence is 11 residues long. Trimming took off 1 base at V and 10 bases at J, with 7 bases between the two ends. Germline V gene lookup returns CDR1 SGHVS and CDR2 FQNEAQ. In DNA, the CDR3 is TGTGCCAGCAGCTTAGATCAGAGAGCTTTCTTT. Translating it yields CASSLDQRAFF. Complete variable domain (other parts from reference TRBV7-8 and TRBJ1-1): GAGVSQSPRYKVAKRGQDVALRCDPISGHVSLFWYQQALGQGPEFLTYFQNEAQLDKSGLPSDRFFAERPEGSVSTLKIQRTQQEDSAVYLCASSLDQRAFFGQGTRLTVV.

The chain combines TRBV11-2 with TRBJ2-5; 10 bases are a match to TRBD1. The CDR3 is 15 amino acids. V shed 5 bases, J shed 5 bases, and the junction held 8 bases outside the gene matches. Germline V gives CDR1 SGHAT, CDR2 FQNNGV. The CDR3 DNA reads as TGTGCCAGCAGCCCTAATCTGGACAGGGGGGAGACCCAGTACTTC. As protein: CASSPNLDRGETQYF.

This chain joins TRBV12-3 or TRBV12-4 and TRBJ1-1; no firm D call. V lost 3 bases, J lost 5 bases, and 10 bases lay in between. This CDR3 is 13 amino acids long. The CDR3 nucleotides are TGTGCCAGCAGTTTTGTCTTAGGGACTGAAGCTTTCTTT. Its protein is CASSFVLGTEAFF.

The chain is built from TRBV30 and TRBJ1-5; D is unclear. Trimming took off 1 base at V and 2 bases at J, with 9 bases between the two ends. The CDR3 loop spans 14 amino acids. Germline V gives CDR1 GTSNPN, CDR2 SVGIG (reference sequence). The CDR3 here is CAWSGFGGNQPQHF. CDR3 DNA: TGTGCCTGGAGTGGATTCGGGGGCAATCAGCCCCAGCATTTT. The full variable domain, rest sourced from reference TRBV30 and TRBJ1-5, is SQTIHQWPATLVQPVGSPLSLECTVEGTSNPNLYWYRQAAGRGLQLLFYSVGIGQISSEVPQNLSASRPQDRQFILSSKKLLLSDSGFYLCAWSGFGGNQPQHFGDGTRLSIL.

The chain joins TRBV25-1 to TRBJ2-3; D gene unclear. The CDR3 has 11 amino acids. Trimming left V 6 bases short and J 2 bases short, with 3 bases between. Germline V gene data show CDR1 as MGHDK and CDR2 as SYGVNS. CDR3 protein: CASRNTDTQYF. DNA for the CDR3: TGTGCCAGCAGAAACACAGATACGCAGTATTTT.

The V call is TRBV5-6, the J call TRBJ2-5; tentatively, D is TRBD2 (5 bases). The V end lost 1 base, the J end lost 1 base, and 17 bases lay between the germline ends. The CDR3 has 17 amino acids. CDR1 is SGHDT and CDR2 is YYEEEE in the germline V gene. CDR3 residues: CASSLNVEGGFQETQYF. The CDR3 DNA reads TGTGCCAGCAGCTTGAATGTTGAGGGCGGCTTCCAAGAGACCCAGTACTTC.

This sequence joins TRBV7-9 and TRBJ2-5; D is unresolved. CDR1 SEHNR and CDR2 FQNEAQ come from the germline V gene (reference sequence). V was cut by 2 bases and J by 6 bases, with 1 base left in between. CDR3 length: 10 residues. CDR3 coding DNA: TGTGCCAGCAGCTTAAAGACCCAGTACTTC. Amino acids: CASSLKTQYF.

The V call is TRBV5-1, the J call TRBJ2-1; possibly TRBD1 or TRBD2 for D (6 bases each). V lost 7 bases to trimming and J lost 3 bases, with 17 bases between them. Germline V gene data show CDR1 as SGHRS and CDR2 as YFSETQ. The CDR3 totals 15 residues. CDR3 sequence reads: CASGLDGGLYNEQFF. The CDR3 DNA reads as TGCGCCAGCGGCCTCGACGGGGGCCTCTACAATGAGCAGTTCTTC.

V usage is TRBV19 and J usage is TRBJ2-1; TRBD1 is a possible D gene (6 bases). Trimming stripped 3 bases from V and 4 bases from J, with 7 bases between. The CDR3 sequence is 13 residues long. The germline gives CDR1 LNHDA, CDR2 SQIVND (reference sequence). The chain's CDR3 is CASSIQGYNEQFF. Here the CDR3 DNA reads TGTGCCAGTAGTATCCAGGGGTACAATGAGCAGTTCTTC.

The genes are TRBV19 and TRBJ1-6; 8 bases agree with TRBD1. Trimming cost V 10 bases and J 1 base; bases outside gene matches: 12. The CDR3 is 17 amino acids. The germline CDR1 and CDR2 sequences are LNHDA and SQIVND (reference sequence). The DNA of the CDR3 is TGTGCCACTCAGCCCCGGGACAGGTCGTCCTATAATTCACCCCTCCACTTT. The encoded protein is CATQPRDRSSYNSPLHF.

This chain uses TRBV4-1 with TRBJ1-2; no clear D gene. Trimming removed 0 bases at V and 2 bases at J, with 10 bases between. The germline CDR1 and CDR2 sequences are MGHRA and YSYEKL. CDR3 length: 15 residues. In DNA form, the CDR3 reads TGCGCCAGCAGCCAAGAGGCGGGCCGGAACTATGGCTACACCTTC. Translated: CASSQEAGRNYGYTF.